This record looks at one TCR beta chain sequence and its context. Its antigen remains unidentified. No much larger clonotype is one base removed from it; base qualities were not supplied. This entry is derived from a study of Graves' ophthalmopathy and Graves' hyperthyroidism (dated by TCRdb to between 2018 and 2020). About the full investigation: Peripheral blood was collected at initial diagnosis, before any treatment. To tell Graves' ophthalmopathy apart from Graves' hyperthyroidism, and to predict which patients would progress to ophthalmopathy, the study relied on TCR beta repertoire signatures. In total, 135 blood samples were TCR-sequenced: some 40 ophthalmopathy, 80 or so hyperthyroidism and 17 hyperthyroidism-to-ophthalmopathy patients. To explore V-J signatures that distinguish ophthalmopathy from hyperthyroidism, a discovery set of 90 to 100 patients was enrolled, made up of 40 to 45 with ophthalmopathy and some 56 with stable hyperthyroidism. An independent validation cohort was composed of around 19 hyperthyroidism patients and around 16 patients who later progressed from hyperthyroidism to ophthalmopathy. In a handful of hyperthyroidism patients, the T-cell repertoires found in thyroid tissue were compared with those found in blood. Once sampling was done, hyperthyroidism patients were given methimazole at a starting dose of 30 mg daily, while ophthalmopathy patients were given high-dose intravenous methylprednisolone. For training and testing, the 100 or so patients in the discovery cohort were randomly divided in a 7:3 ratio.

Broader findings and caveats from the paper: No statistical method was used to set the sample size in advance, and the investigators knew which group each participant was assigned to. Among expanded thyroid clonotypes with frequency above 0.001, most also showed up in blood, which suggests that blood repertoires may reflect the thyroid immune response. In validation, the model predicted ophthalmopathy progression with 70.59% sensitivity and roughly 78% specificity; 12 predicted patients were CT-confirmed with GO in a median of approximately 6.2 months. In cross-validation, the 13-signature model distinguished ophthalmopathy from stable hyperthyroidism with about 90% sensitivity and nearly 82% specificity, and in the test set the corresponding values were about 80% and 75%.

For repertoire sequencing, TCR beta CDR3 regions were amplified from RNA transcripts. The first round of RT-PCR was done with HTBI primers and the Qiagen OneStep RT-PCR kit, and was followed by a second round of multiplex PCR, then size selection and purification. Sequencing of the libraries was carried out on an Illumina HiSeq2000 in paired-end mode with 100 bp reads. From the authors' description of their analysis: SOAPnuke was used to process the reads, throwing out any read that had adapters, had uncalled bases, had a mean Phred below 15, or lacked an exact constant-primer or identifier match. High-quality paired reads were merged with COPE v1.2.5. Each unique nucleotide sequence was defined as a clonotype, and clonotypes were aligned to IMGT TRB V, D and J references with MiTCR v1.1. Only V-J combinations with frequency above 0.0001 were analysed, covering 99.2% of repertoires. For each V-J combination, a TCR clonal expansion and chaos score was defined as F50 clonal expansion divided by the chaos observed in the TCRdist matrix. Welch's t-statistics and random forest were used to narrow the features down to over ten V-J combinations, which were then fed into a naive Bayes classifier. Thyroid-blood repertoire similarity was quantified with the Morisita-Horn index. Clones were called with MiXCR by TCRdb after fastp trimmed the public reads at Q25, and only in-frame beta chains were retained. Every CDR3 protein is listed once, alongside the most common genes and DNA of its rows. In this record, the V and J calls reflect TCRdb's handling and not the investigators' own analysis. The sample table records 350,000 to 400,000 distinct CDR3 sequences; 15% of these occur just once. The leading ten clones occupy roughly 7% of the sample.

The CDR3 numbers 14 residues from cysteine through phenylalanine. Only the CDR3 DNA is retained, 42 bases long and in frame from the first base. CDR1 is given as MDHEN and CDR2 as SYDVKM, both from the germline V gene. Trimmed from V: 5 bases; trimmed from J: 4 bases; junction bases lacking a gene match: 6. Stable hyperthyroidism was defined as no progression to ophthalmopathy within 18 months of follow-up. Hyperthyroidism patients were newly diagnosed, with disease duration under 2 months, and aged 18 to 65 years. Patients with other autoimmune diseases, uncontrolled infections, pregnancy or lactation were excluded. Diagnosis was based on clinical symptoms, serum thyroxine, TRAb, thyroid ultrasound and orbital computed tomography. Ficoll-Paque density gradient centrifugation was used to isolate PBMCs from 8.5 to 10 ml of fresh peripheral blood. Total RNA was extracted with Trizol reagent and quality-checked on an Agilent 2100 Bioanalyzer.

The TCR originated in a woman in her late teens or twenties with stable Graves' hyperthyroidism. Donor details come from another sample of the same person, matched by shared clones. Recombination connected TRBV28 to TRBJ1-1; TRBD1 aligns with 8 central bases. Sequenced material: peripheral blood. The CDR3 reads CASSPTGAGTEAFF. The DNA sequence is TGTGCCAGCAGTCCGACAGGGGCGGGCACTGAAGCTTTCTTT. The CDR3 plus the reference TRBV28 and TRBJ1-1 genes for the other parts give the full variable domain: DVKVTQSSRYLVKRTGEKVFLECVQDMDHENMFWYRQDPGLGLRLIYFSYDVKMKEKGDIPEGYSVSREKKERFSLILESASTNQTSMYLCASSPTGAGTEAFFGQGTRLTVV.